A single sample gave rise to the 32 T cell receptor beta chains below, sequenced in a study of cytomegalovirus exposure and HLA in healthy donors. The PCR was carried out with 60 Vbeta primers and 13 Jbeta primers. Measured with immunoSEQ multiplex PCR; TCRdb has only the in-frame clones, and not every one. The sample holds some 180,000 clones, 80% seen once. The sequenced material came from PBMCs. The receptors originated from a girl aged 5 to 17 in good health and CMV-seropositive.

V and J are TRBV5-1 and TRBJ1-5; the D is unclear. The V end was cut by 4 bases, the J end by 0 bases, with 5 bases between. Germline V gives CDR1 SGHRS, CDR2 YFSETQ. The CDR3 length is 13 residues. Here the CDR3 reads CASSLYSNQPQHF. The CDR3 nucleotides are TGCGCCAGCAGCCTTTATAGCAATCAGCCCCAGCATTTT.

This clone was recorded once. The V and J genes are TRBV10-3 and TRBJ1-2; TRBD1 aligns across 9 bases. The CDR3 runs to 14 residues. Germline V CDR1 and CDR2: ENHRY, SYGVKD. V shed 6 bases and J 8 bases; nucleotides not matched to a gene: 10. The CDR3 DNA follows: TGTGCCATCAGACCACCCCGGGACAGGGAGGGCTACACCTTC. Its protein product is CAIRPPRDREGYTF.

The V call is TRBV2, the J call TRBJ2-4, with a weak D call TRBD1 (5 bases). The length of the CDR3 is 15 residues. V lost 7 bases and J lost 0, with 13 bases in between. Germline values: CDR1 SNHLY, CDR2 FYNNEI. CDR3 protein: CASIRQNLAKNIQYF. CDR3 in DNA: TGTGCCAGCATCCGACAGAACCTAGCCAAAAACATTCAGTACTTC.

The rearrangement links TRBV29-1 to TRBJ2-3; 9 nucleotides agree with TRBD2. V dropped 1 base and J dropped 5; count of bases not matched to a gene: 7. The CDR3 has 15 amino acids. Looked up from germline, CDR1 is SQVTM and CDR2 is ANQGSEA. The CDR3 coding sequence is TGCAGCGTTGAAGGGTTTAGCGGGAGTGAAGATACGCAGTATTTT. This codes for CSVEGFSGSEDTQYF.

This clone was found a few times. The chain joins TRBV9 to TRBJ2-5; 11 nucleotides line up with TRBD2. Looked up from germline, CDR1 is SGDLS and CDR2 is YYNGEE. The V and J ends lost 4 bases and 0 bases, in that order; junction bases with no gene match: 17. The CDR3 contains 20 residues. The DNA for the CDR3 is TGTGCCAGCAGCTCCACGTACCCCGGGACTAGCGGAAAGCACCAAGAGACCCAGTACTTC. It is translated as CASSSTYPGTSGKHQETQYF.

The CDR3 spells CASSPEVGASEKLFF. Here the CDR3 DNA reads TGCGCCAGCAGCCCAGAGGTGGGTGCTAGTGAAAAACTGTTTTTT. This chain uses TRBV4-1 with TRBJ1-4; D is unresolved. V gave up 4 bases and J gave up 7 bases, with 16 bases separating them. CDR1 and CDR2 (germline): MGHRA, YSYEKL. This CDR3 is built from 15 residues.

This clone was detected a few times. The rearrangement uses TRBV10-3 and TRBJ1-2; 7 positions match TRBD1. Germline V CDR1 and CDR2: ENHRY, SYGVKD. The CDR3 has 13 residues. V was clipped by 4 bases and J by 12 bases; unmatched bases: 11. The DNA of the CDR3 is TGTGCCATCAGTGGAGGGGGCCAGGGACACAACACCTTC. Protein product: CAISGGGQGHNTF.

The chain joins TRBV7-2 to TRBJ2-5; 11 bases align to TRBD2. CDR1 is SGHTA, CDR2 FQGNSA, per germline. Germline trimming cut 5 bases from V and 4 bases from J; bases unmatched to any gene: 15. The CDR3 is made up of 18 amino acids. The DNA of the CDR3 is TGTGCCAGCAGCGCCGACAGTATAGCGGGAGGGCGGCGAGAGACCCAGTACTTC. It yields the protein CASSADSIAGGRRETQYF.

The chain is built from TRBV27 and TRBJ2-1; D unresolved. Germline CDR1 MNHEY, CDR2 SMNVEV (reference sequence). CDR3 length equals 12 residues. V was shortened by 2 bases and J by 6 bases, with 5 bases between the two germline ends. The CDR3 DNA follows: TGTGCCAGCAGTTTAACTCTCAATGAGCAGTTCTTC. Translation gives CASSLTLNEQFF.

The rearrangement uses TRBV12-5 and TRBJ1-5, with TRBD1 identical over 12 bases. This CDR3 has 19 amino acids. The ends lost 6 bases at V and 1 base at J; junction bases unmatched: 13. The germline gives CDR1 LGHNT, CDR2 FRNRAP. DNA of the CDR3: TGTGCTAGTGGCTCTTACCCCGGGACAGGGGGCTCGAGCAATCAGCCCCAGCATTTT. Translating gives CASGSYPGTGGSSNQPQHF.

The V call is TRBV30, the J call TRBJ2-1, with TRBD2 matching 11 bases. V was pared by 2 bases and J by 10 bases, with 13 bases of the junction left unmatched. Germline V CDR1 and CDR2: GTSNPN, SVGIG (reference sequence). This CDR3 has 16 residues. CDR3 sequence reads: CAWSPPPGLAVGEQFF. In nucleotides, the CDR3 is TGTGCCTGGAGTCCTCCCCCGGGACTAGCGGTGGGGGAGCAGTTCTTC. The full variable domain, with the rest looked up from reference TRBV30 and TRBJ2-1, is SQTIHQWPATLVQPVGSPLSLECTVEGTSNPNLYWYRQAAGRGLQLLFYSVGIGQISSEVPQNLSASRPQDRQFILSSKKLLLSDSGFYLCAWSPPPGLAVGEQFFGPGTRLTVL.

The chain is built from TRBV10-1 and TRBJ2-7; the match to TRBD2 covers 9 bases. CDR1 WNHNN and CDR2 SYGVQD come from the germline V gene (reference sequence). The V gene end was trimmed by 6 bases and the J gene end by 4 bases; junction bases not matched to a gene: 13. CDR3 length: 16 residues. In DNA, the CDR3 is TGCGCCAGCAGGGAAGGCCGGCGGGAGGGCCGGTACGAGCAGTACTTC. Amino acids: CASREGRREGRYEQYF.

V usage is TRBV7-2 and J usage is TRBJ2-1, with 15 bases lining up with TRBD2. The CDR3 covers 18 residues. CDR1 SGHTA and CDR2 FQGNSA come from the germline V gene. The V gene end was trimmed by 1 base and the J gene end by 7 bases; junction bases not matched to a gene: 8. The CDR3 spells CASSLEGLAGGKVNEQFF. The CDR3, as DNA: TGTGCCAGCAGCTTAGAGGGACTAGCGGGAGGTAAGGTTAATGAGCAGTTCTTC.

V usage is TRBV14 and J usage is TRBJ2-1; 11 nucleotides agree with TRBD2. Germline V gene sequence: CDR1 SGHDN, CDR2 FVKESK. This CDR3 is 15 amino acids long. Trimming removed 4 bases from V and 5 bases from J; junction bases left unmatched: 4. The CDR3 DNA follows: TGTGCCAGCAGCCCACTAGCGGGAGCGGACAATGAGCAGTTCTTC. Translating it yields CASSPLAGADNEQFF.

The rearrangement uses TRBV15 and TRBJ2-3; TRBD1 aligns across 7 bases. The CDR3 consists of 16 residues. J lost 2 bases, V lost 3 bases, and 8 bases had no gene match. Germline-derived CDR1 and CDR2 are LNHNV and YYDKDF (reference sequence). Here the CDR3 DNA reads TGTGCCACCAGCAGGTGGGTAGGGACAGCCACAGATACGCAGTATTTT. Encoded protein: CATSRWVGTATDTQYF.

The chain combines TRBV21-1 with TRBJ1-2; the table's D call TRBD1 went unverified against the DNA. TRBV21-1 is assigned pseudogene status. The CDR3 totals 16 residues. CDR3 in amino acids: CASRGDRKPLNYGYTF. DNA for the CDR3: TGTGCCAGCAGAGGGGACAGGAAGCCATTAAACTATGGCTACACCTTC.

This chain joins TRBV29-1 and TRBJ2-2; weak D call: TRBD1 (6 bases). Germline V gives CDR1 SQVTM, CDR2 ANQGSEA. V was cut by 4 bases and J by 4 bases, with 13 bases left in between. The CDR3 extends over 14 amino acids. The DNA of the CDR3 is TGCAGCGTTGGGGGGCCCCCTATCACCGGGGAGCTGTTTTTT. Its protein is CSVGGPPITGELFF.

The chain is built from TRBV19 and TRBJ2-6; 10 bases are shared with TRBD2. In germline, CDR1 is LNHDA, CDR2 SQIVND (reference sequence). There are 16 residues in the CDR3. Trimming cost V 7 bases and J 0 bases; bases outside gene matches: 3. The CDR3 reads CASKVAGGSGANVLTF. The CDR3 DNA follows: TGTGCCAGTAAGGTAGCGGGAGGCTCTGGGGCCAACGTCCTGACTTTC. Filled out from reference TRBV19 and TRBJ2-6, the complete variable domain reads DGGITQSPKYLFRKEGQNVTLSCEQNLNHDAMYWYRQDPGQGLRLIYYSQIVNDFQKGDIAEGYSVSREKKESFPLTVTSAQKNPTAFYLCASKVAGGSGANVLTFGAGSRLTVL.

V is TRBV7-6 and J is TRBJ1-5, with 9 bases lining up with TRBD1. The V gene end was trimmed by 6 bases and the J gene end by 5 bases; junction bases not matched to a gene: 8. Germline values: CDR1 SGHVS, CDR2 FNYEAQ. The CDR3 is made up of 15 amino acids. CDR3 protein: CASSLTGGAYQPQHF. In DNA form, the CDR3 reads TGTGCCAGCAGTTTGACAGGGGGAGCCTATCAGCCCCAGCATTTT.

The chain carries TRBV7-3 and TRBJ2-6; TRBD1 might be the D (5 bases). The V and J ends lost 4 bases and 0 bases respectively, with 16 bases between them. CDR3 length: 18 amino acids. Per the germline V gene, CDR1 is SGHTA and CDR2 is FQGTGA. The CDR3 loop reads CASSSTGTQISGANVLTF. In DNA, the CDR3 is TGTGCCAGCAGCTCCACAGGAACCCAGATCTCTGGGGCCAACGTCCTGACTTTC.

The rearrangement links TRBV18 to TRBJ2-1; TRBD1 agrees at 7 bases. V was clipped by 3 bases and J by 0 bases; unmatched bases: 11. This CDR3 region has 18 residues. Germline CDR1 and CDR2: KGHSH and LQKENI. CDR3 DNA: TGTGCCAGCTCACCCCGGGACAGTGTAACTTCCTCCTACAATGAGCAGTTCTTC. It specifies CASSPRDSVTSSYNEQFF.

V usage is TRBV4-1 and J usage is TRBJ2-1; 9 positions agree with TRBD2. The ends lost 2 bases at V and 12 bases at J; junction bases unmatched: 11. Per germline, CDR1 MGHRA and CDR2 YSYEKL. This CDR3 contains 15 residues. CDR3 coding DNA: TGCGCCAGCAGCCAAAGGGCTAGCGGGAACCAGGGGCAGTTCTTC. Its protein is CASSQRASGNQGQFF.

The chain links TRBV19 to TRBJ2-7; tentative D call: TRBD1 (6 bases). In germline, CDR1 is LNHDA, CDR2 SQIVND (reference sequence). This CDR3 comprises 13 residues. Trimming stripped 5 bases from V and 3 bases from J, with 11 bases between. Written as DNA, the CDR3 is TGTGCCAGTAGTCAACGACAGGACTACGAGCAGTACTTC. This sequence encodes CASSQRQDYEQYF.

The table lists this clone with a few counts. The V and J genes are TRBV11-2 and TRBJ2-7, with 8 bases matching TRBD2. V was pared by 3 bases and J by 3 bases, with 10 bases of the junction left unmatched. The CDR3 runs 16 residues. Germline CDR1 reads SGHAT; CDR2 reads FQNNGV. CDR3 sequence: CASSFGSFAGGYEQYF. DNA for the CDR3: TGTGCCAGCAGCTTTGGGAGCTTTGCGGGGGGCTACGAGCAGTACTTC.

V gene TRBV10-3 combines with J gene TRBJ1-1, with D tentatively TRBD1 (5 bases). Trimming left V 6 bases short and J 3 bases short, with 14 bases between. Per germline, CDR1 ENHRY and CDR2 SYGVKD. This CDR3 is built from 14 residues. The CDR3 coding sequence is TGTGCCATCAGGCCATGGGGGGAGCACACTGAAGCTTTCTTT. It encodes CAIRPWGEHTEAFF.

In nucleotides, the CDR3 is TGCGCCAGCAGACGCGCCCCACTAGCGATCACCTACAATGAGCAGTTCTTC. It translates to CASRRAPLAITYNEQFF. The V and J genes are TRBV4-1 and TRBJ2-1; 7 bases match TRBD2. Germline V lookup: CDR1 MGHRA, CDR2 YSYEKL. The V gene end was trimmed by 6 bases and the J gene end by 2 bases; junction bases not matched to a gene: 13. CDR3 length: 17 amino acids.

This chain joins TRBV7-2 and TRBJ2-7; no clear D gene. The CDR3 is made up of 12 amino acids. V lost 3 bases to trimming and J lost 3 bases, with 6 bases between them. The germline V gene encodes CDR1 SGHTA and CDR2 FQGNSA. Here the CDR3 reads CASSFLRYEQYF. For the CDR3, the DNA is TGTGCCAGCAGCTTTTTGCGCTACGAGCAGTACTTC.

This chain connects TRBV5-1 to TRBJ2-7; possibly TRBD2 for D (5 bases). This CDR3 comprises 15 residues. Germline CDR1 reads SGHRS; CDR2 reads YFSETQ. The V end lost 1 base, the J end lost 0 bases, and 11 bases lay between the germline ends. DNA for the CDR3: TGCGCCAGCAGCTTGACGGCGGGCACCTCCTACGAGCAGTACTTC. This encodes CASSLTAGTSYEQYF.

The CDR3 here is CASTTYNEQFF. DNA of the CDR3: TGTGCCAGCACCACCTACAATGAGCAGTTCTTC. This chain joins TRBV6-5 and TRBJ2-1; D gene unclear. Trimming removed 7 bases from V and 2 bases from J, with 3 bases in between. Germline V gene data show CDR1 as MNHEY and CDR2 as SVGAGI. The CDR3 loop spans 11 amino acids.

The genes are TRBV6-1 and TRBJ1-5; D is undetermined. The CDR3 runs 14 residues. Deletions cut 2 bases from V and 1 base from J, with 6 bases between. In germline, CDR1 is MNHNS, CDR2 SASEGT. The CDR3 nucleotides are TGTGCCAGCAGTGAAAGGGAGAGCAATCAGCCCCAGCATTTT. Translating gives CASSERESNQPQHF.

The chain uses TRBV2 and TRBJ2-5; D remains ambiguous. CDR1 is SNHLY and CDR2 is FYNNEI in the germline V gene. The V and J ends lost 6 bases and 5 bases respectively, with 19 bases between them. This CDR3 region has 15 residues. The chain's CDR3 is CASSGNSASRETQYF. The CDR3 nucleotides read TGTGCCAGCAGCGGAAACTCGGCGTCGAGGGAGACCCAGTACTTC.

This sequence joins TRBV7-6 and TRBJ2-7; 9 positions agree with TRBD2. The CDR3 has 15 amino acids. The junction had 4 bases not matched to a gene; V was cut back by 1 base and J by 3 bases. The germline CDR1 and CDR2 sequences are SGHVS and FNYEAQ. CDR3: CASSLVGSGSYEQYF. The CDR3 DNA follows: TGTGCCAGCAGCTTAGTAGGTAGCGGGAGCTACGAGCAGTACTTC.